Listed below are T cell receptor beta chains from one sample, sequenced in a study of cytomegalovirus exposure and HLA in healthy donors. Repertoires were generated with immunoSEQ multiplex PCR, while TCRdb's copy carries only in-frame clones and drops some. The data hold about 160,000 clones, with roughly 80% observed a single time. The sample taken for sequencing was PBMCs. The receptors were sampled from a woman between 40 and 50 years old in good health and CMV-seronegative. The CDR3 runs from the conserved cysteine through the conserved F or W. The D gene is left open where the match is weak. Some rows mark clone size as missing; the rest say once, few, many or name a class of expanded clone.

J,V,D,size,CDR3,DNA
TRBJ2-4,TRBV5-4,.,.,CASSLERPGSIKYF,TGTGCCAGCAGCTTGGAGCGCCCAGGGTCAATTAAGTACTTC
TRBJ1-1,TRBV7-9,.,.,CASSSTGMNTEAFF,TGTGCCAGCAGCTCAACAGGTATGAACACTGAAGCTTTCTTT
TRBJ1-2,TRBV6-5,TRBD1,once,CASSYSFRGEYGYTF,TGTGCCAGCAGTTACTCGTTCAGGGGGGAATATGGCTACACCTTC
TRBJ2-5,TRBV11-2,TRBD2,.,CASSLDRGLAGGKETQYF,TGTGCCAGCAGCTTAGATCGGGGACTAGCGGGGGGCAAAGAGACCCAGTACTTC
TRBJ2-7,TRBV27,.,.,CASGNTGNEQYF,TGTGCCAGCGGCAATACAGGGAACGAGCAGTACTTC
TRBJ2-1,TRBV4-1,TRBD2,.,CASSQVVTSGGGDNEQFF,TGCGCCAGCAGCCAAGTGGTGACTAGCGGGGGGGGAGACAATGAGCAGTTCTTC
TRBJ2-1,TRBV5-1,.,.,CASSLVGRPRGNEQFF,TGCGCCAGCAGCTTGGTCGGCCGGCCACGAGGGAATGAGCAGTTCTTC
TRBJ2-7,TRBV6-1,TRBD2,.,CASRGAGGPYEQYF,TGTGCCAGCAGGGGGGCGGGGGGGCCCTACGAGCAGTACTTC
TRBJ1-1,TRBV5-4,TRBD1,.,CASSLGGGASEAFF,TGTGCCAGCAGCTTAGGAGGGGGCGCCTCCGAAGCTTTCTTT
TRBJ1-3,TRBV12-5,TRBD1,.,CASGPGQGRNTIYF,TGTGCTAGTGGCCCCGGACAGGGGAGAAACACCATATATTTT
TRBJ1-4,TRBV11-2,TRBD1,.,CASSFGTGVNEKLFF,TGTGCCAGCAGCTTTGGCACAGGGGTGAATGAAAAACTGTTTTTT
TRBJ1-4,TRBV4-1,.,.,CASSQATDPTNEKLFF,TGCGCCAGCAGCCAAGCGACAGATCCAACTAATGAAAAACTGTTTTTT
TRBJ2-2,TRBV2,.,.,CASRFTDTGELFF,TGTGCCAGCAGATTTACGGACACCGGGGAGCTGTTTTTT
TRBJ2-7,TRBV5-1,TRBD1,few,CASSSGQGFEQYF,TGCGCCAGCAGCTCGGGACAGGGCTTCGAGCAGTACTTC
TRBJ1-3,TRBV27,.,.,CASSLYGGSGNTIYF,TGTGCCAGCAGTTTATACGGGGGTTCTGGAAACACCATATATTTT
TRBJ1-2,TRBV29-1,TRBD1,.,CSVEDRGRQGAYGYTF,TGCAGCGTTGAAGACAGGGGTAGACAGGGGGCCTATGGCTACACCTTC
TRBJ2-1,TRBV5-1,TRBD2,.,CASSWPGLAGSTYNEQFF,TGCGCCAGCAGCTGGCCGGGACTAGCGGGGAGTACCTACAATGAGCAGTTCTTC
TRBJ2-1,TRBV6-5,TRBD2,.,CASSYSPSGYNEQFF,TGTGCCAGCAGTTACTCTCCTAGCGGGTACAATGAGCAGTTCTTC
TRBJ1-6,TRBV5-1,.,.,CASSLSPTRVFSSPLHF,TGCGCCAGCAGCTTATCCCCCACCCGGGTCTTTTCATCACCCCTCCACTTT
TRBJ1-5,TRBV6-6,.,.,CASSHDAGRVQPQHF,TGTGCCAGCAGTCACGATGCTGGGAGGGTCCAGCCCCAGCATTTT